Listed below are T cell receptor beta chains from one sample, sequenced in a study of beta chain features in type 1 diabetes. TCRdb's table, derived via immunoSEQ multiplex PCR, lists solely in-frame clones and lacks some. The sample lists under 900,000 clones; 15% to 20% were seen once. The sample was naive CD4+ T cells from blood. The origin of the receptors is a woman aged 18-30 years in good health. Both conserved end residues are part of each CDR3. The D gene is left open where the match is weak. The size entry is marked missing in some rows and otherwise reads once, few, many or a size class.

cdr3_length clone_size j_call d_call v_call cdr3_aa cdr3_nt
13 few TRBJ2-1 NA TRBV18 CASSPQGVNEQFF TGTGCCAGCTCACCTCAGGGAGTCAATGAGCAGTTCTTC
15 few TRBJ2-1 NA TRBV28 CASSLPASHYNEQFF TGTGCCAGCAGTTTACCAGCGTCTCACTACAATGAGCAGTTCTTC
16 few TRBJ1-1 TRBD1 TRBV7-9 CASSVGDRDSGTEAFF TGTGCCAGCAGCGTAGGGGACAGGGATAGTGGCACTGAAGCTTTCTTT
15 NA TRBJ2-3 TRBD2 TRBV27 CASSRLAGTTDTQYF TGTGCCAGCTCAAGACTAGCGGGGACCACAGATACGCAGTATTTT
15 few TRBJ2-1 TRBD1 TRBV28 CASSSGTGFANEQFF TGTGCCAGCAGTTCCGGGACAGGGTTTGCCAATGAGCAGTTCTTC
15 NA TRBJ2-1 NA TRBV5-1 CASQVASSSYNEQFF TGCGCCAGCCAGGTGGCTAGTAGCTCCTACAATGAGCAGTTCTTC
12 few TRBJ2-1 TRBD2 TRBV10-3 CAGGRAEREQFF TGTGCCGGCGGGAGGGCGGAAAGAGAGCAGTTCTTC
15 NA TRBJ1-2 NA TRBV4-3 CASSQARKTNYGYTF TGCGCCAGCAGCCAAGCTCGTAAAACTAACTATGGCTACACCTTC
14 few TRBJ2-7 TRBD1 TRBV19 CASSNGQGSYEQYF TGTGCCAGTAGCAATGGACAGGGGTCCTACGAGCAGTACTTC
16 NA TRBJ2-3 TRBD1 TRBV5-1 CASSRDRRSSTDTQYF TGCGCCAGCAGCCGGGACAGGAGATCTAGCACAGATACGCAGTATTTT
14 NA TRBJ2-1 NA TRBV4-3 CASSQVIGENPPFF TGCGCCAGCAGCCAAGTGATCGGAGAGAATCCGCCGTTCTTC
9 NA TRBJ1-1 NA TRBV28 CASGPEAFF TGTGCCTCAGGTCCTGAAGCTTTCTTT
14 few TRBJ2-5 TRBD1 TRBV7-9 CASSLQGQGETQYF TGTGCCAGCAGCTTGCAGGGACAGGGAGAGACCCAGTACTTC
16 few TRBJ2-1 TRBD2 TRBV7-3 CASSWQGLAGENEQFF TGTGCCAGCAGCTGGCAGGGACTAGCGGGAGAAAATGAGCAGTTCTTC
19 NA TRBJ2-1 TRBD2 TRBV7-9 CASSLRASGRSSSYNEQFF TGTGCCAGCAGCTTAAGGGCTAGCGGGAGGTCTAGCTCCTACAATGAGCAGTTCTTC
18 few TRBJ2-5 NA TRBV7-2 CASSLFFSAGTLKETQYF TGTGCCAGCAGCTTATTCTTTTCGGCAGGAACGTTAAAAGAGACCCAGTACTTC
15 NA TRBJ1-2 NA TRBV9 CASSVGPQLLYGYTF TGTGCCAGCAGCGTAGGCCCCCAGTTACTCTATGGCTACACCTTC
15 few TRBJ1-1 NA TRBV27 CASSLFGIRGTEAFF TGTGCCAGCAGTTTATTTGGCATCCGAGGAACTGAAGCTTTCTTT
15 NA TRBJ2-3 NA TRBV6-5 CASSSSRTSTDTQYF TGTGCCAGCAGTTCCTCCCGGACCAGCACAGATACGCAGTATTTT
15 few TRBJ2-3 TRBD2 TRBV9 CASSVRGTSGDSQYF TGTGCCAGCAGCGTCCGTGGGACTAGCGGAGATTCGCAGTATTTT
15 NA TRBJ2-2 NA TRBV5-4 CASSFGGARTGELFF TGTGCCAGCAGTTTTGGGGGAGCAAGGACCGGGGAGCTGTTTTTT
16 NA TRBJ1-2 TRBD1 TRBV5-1 CASSSSGGLPPDGYTF TGCGCCAGCAGCTCTTCAGGGGGTCTACCCCCGGATGGCTACACCTTC
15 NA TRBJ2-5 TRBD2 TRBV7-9 CASSPQRESWETQYF TGTGCCAGCAGCCCCCAGCGGGAGTCCTGGGAGACCCAGTACTTC
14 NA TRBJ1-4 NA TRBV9 CASSVGGSNEKLFF TGTGCCAGCAGCGTAGGAGGGTCTAATGAAAAACTGTTTTTT
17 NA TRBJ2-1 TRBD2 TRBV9 CASSMGGLAGGPVEQFF TGTGCCAGCAGCATGGGGGGACTAGCGGGAGGGCCGGTTGAGCAGTTCTTC
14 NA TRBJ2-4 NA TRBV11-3 CASSPLQAKNIQYF TGTGCCAGCAGTCCACTACAAGCCAAAAACATTCAGTACTTC
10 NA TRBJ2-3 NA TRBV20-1 CSASRDTQYF TGCAGTGCCTCGAGAGATACGCAGTATTTT
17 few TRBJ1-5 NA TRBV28 CASNSGFWGARNQPQHF TGTGCCAGCAACTCAGGGTTCTGGGGGGCTCGCAATCAGCCCCAGCATTTT
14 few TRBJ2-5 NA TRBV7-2 CASSFLGVQETQYF TGTGCCAGCAGCTTTCTTGGGGTACAAGAGACCCAGTACTTC
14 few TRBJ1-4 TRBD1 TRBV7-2 CASRSGTGDEKLFF TGTGCCAGCAGGAGCGGGACAGGGGATGAAAAACTGTTTTTT
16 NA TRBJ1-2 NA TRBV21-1 CASSNTPGQGANGYTF TGTGCCAGCAGCAATACTCCGGGACAGGGGGCGAATGGCTACACCTTC
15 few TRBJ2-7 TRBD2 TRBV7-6 CASSLGLAGAYEQYF TGTGCCAGCAGCTTAGGACTAGCGGGAGCCTACGAGCAGTACTTC
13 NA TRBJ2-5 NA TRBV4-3 CASSKRLQETQYF TGCGCCAGCAGTAAAAGGCTTCAAGAGACCCAGTACTTC
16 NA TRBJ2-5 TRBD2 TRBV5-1 CASSLQSGTNPETQYF TGCGCCAGCAGCTTACAGAGCGGGACTAACCCAGAGACCCAGTACTTC
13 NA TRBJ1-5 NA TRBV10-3 CAISGAENQPQHF TGTGCCATCAGTGGGGCAGAAAATCAGCCCCAGCATTTT
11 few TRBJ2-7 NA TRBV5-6 CASSRTYEQYF TGTGCCAGCAGCAGAACGTACGAGCAGTACTTC
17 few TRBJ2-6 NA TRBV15 CATSRDKEVSGANVLTF TGTGCCACCAGCAGAGATAAGGAGGTCTCTGGGGCCAACGTCCTGACTTTC
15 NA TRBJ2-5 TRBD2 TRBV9 CASSVGAGAQETQYF TGTGCCAGCAGCGTCGGAGCGGGAGCACAGGAGACCCAGTACTTC
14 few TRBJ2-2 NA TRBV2 CASSEKGYTGELFF TGTGCCAGCAGTGAAAAGGGGTACACCGGGGAGCTGTTTTTT
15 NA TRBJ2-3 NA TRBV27 CASSQVDSLTDTQYF TGTGCCAGCAGTCAAGTGGACAGCCTCACAGATACGCAGTATTTT
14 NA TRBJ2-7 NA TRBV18 CASSPLGGPYEQYF TGTGCCAGCTCACCCCTGGGCGGCCCCTACGAGCAGTACTTC
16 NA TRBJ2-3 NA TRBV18 CASSPLPGPRADTQYF TGTGCCAGCTCACCACTACCGGGACCCCGGGCAGATACGCAGTATTTT
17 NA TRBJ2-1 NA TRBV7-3 CASSLYGVGTPRGEQFF TGTGCCAGCAGCTTATATGGGGTGGGGACACCACGGGGTGAGCAGTTCTTC
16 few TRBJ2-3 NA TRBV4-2 CASSLTQAGGTDTQYF TGTGCCAGCAGCCTAACCCAGGCAGGGGGCACAGATACGCAGTATTTT
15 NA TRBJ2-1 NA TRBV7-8 CASSPIRGLHNEQFF TGTGCCAGCAGTCCCATCCGGGGACTCCACAATGAGCAGTTCTTC
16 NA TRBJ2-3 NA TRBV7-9 CASSPYGGLGGHTQYF TGTGCCAGCAGCCCGTACGGGGGACTCGGCGGGCATACGCAGTATTTT
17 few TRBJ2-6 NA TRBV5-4 CASSLGWLNSGANVLTF TGTGCCAGCAGCTTGGGATGGCTAAACTCTGGGGCCAACGTCCTGACTTTC
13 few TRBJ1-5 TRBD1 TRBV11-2 CASSPGGVQPQHF TGTGCCAGCAGCCCAGGGGGTGTCCAGCCCCAGCATTTT
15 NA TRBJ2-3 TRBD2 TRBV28 CASSTAGAGTDTQYF TGTGCCAGCAGCACAGCGGGAGCGGGCACAGATACGCAGTATTTT
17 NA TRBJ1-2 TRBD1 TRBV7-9 CASSRDRQGARNYGYTF TGTGCCAGCAGCCGTGATAGACAGGGGGCGAGGAACTATGGCTACACCTTC
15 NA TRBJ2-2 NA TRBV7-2 CASSLLGGELGELFF TGTGCCAGCAGCTTACTGGGCGGGGAGCTCGGGGAGCTGTTTTTT
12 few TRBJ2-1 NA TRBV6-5 CASLDLRGKQFF TGTGCCAGTCTGGACCTCCGGGGAAAGCAGTTCTTC
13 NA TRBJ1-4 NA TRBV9 CASSVGTVEKLFF TGTGCCAGCAGCGTAGGGACGGTTGAAAAACTGTTTTTT
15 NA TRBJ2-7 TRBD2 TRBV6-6 CASNPGTSGSLLQYF TGTGCCAGCAACCCCGGGACTAGCGGGAGTTTGCTCCAGTACTTC
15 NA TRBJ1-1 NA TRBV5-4 CASSQELGGRTEAFF TGCGCCAGCAGCCAAGAGCTCGGGGGACGCACTGAAGCTTTCTTT